This T cell receptor beta chain was identified in a study of blood T cell repertoires in COVID-19. Study context: Acute and convalescent COVID-19 samples came from the United States, Italy and Spain. Sources were T cells, B-cell-depleted T cells, or PBMCs; the material itself was cDNA or gDNA.

V was pared by 1 base and J by 5 bases, with 20 bases between. The CDR3 length is 18 residues. The germline CDR1 and CDR2 sequences are SGHAT and FQNNGV. How the authors handled the data: Reference gene primer amplification yielded estimated nucleated cell counts. Repertoires were generated with immunoSEQ multiplex PCR, while TCRdb's copy carries only in-frame clones and drops some. V and J calls and clone size are given by that table; D and trimming were obtained from the DNA. The sample consists of about 120,000 clones, about 89% of them appearing once. This chain uses TRBV11-2 with TRBJ1-4, with D possibly TRBD1 on 6 matching bases. The receptor's source is a human donor with acute or convalescent COVID-19. The donor label of this sample is uncertain. The source material was peripheral blood. The DNA of the CDR3 is TGTGCCAGCAGCTTAGCGTCGGGGGGGCGGCTCGAAAATGAAAAACTGTTTTTT. This codes for CASSLASGGRLENEKLFF.